This T cell receptor beta chain was sequenced for a study of T-cell reconstitution after alpha-beta-depleted transplantation in children. Unique molecular identifiers were used to barcode this TCRbeta library. Each CDR3 protein gets one entry after TCRdb re-called the PCR reads with MiXCR. This table has around 200,000 distinct CDR3 sequences, approximately 6.6% appearing once. This clonotype was counted at least ten times. The material was PBMCs from the stem cell graft donor, obtained from the stem cell graft. This clonotype was obtained from a human donor who donated a stem cell graft to a child with Wiskott-Aldrich syndrome.

CDR3 region: CASSLVVATYNEQFF. In nucleotides, the CDR3 is TGTGCCAGCAGCTTAGTGGTCGCTACCTACAATGAGCAGTTCTTC. This chain connects TRBV11-2 to TRBJ2-1, with D uncertain. The V end was cut by 1 base, the J end by 2 bases, with 9 bases between. Germline V gene data show CDR1 as SGHAT and CDR2 as FQNNGV. This CDR3 spans 15 amino acids.